The 30 T cell receptor beta chains below come from one sample, sequenced in a study of T cell responses to AZD1222 COVID-19 vaccine. Clones were read by immunoSEQ multiplex PCR, and TCRdb kept only the in-frame ones, dropping some. The data contain about 120,000 clones, roughly 88% of them singletons. The specimen comprised peripheral blood, sampled on day 0 of AZD1222 vaccination. The receptors come from an adult in good health.

The CDR3 DNA reads as TGTGCCAGCACCACGACAGGGGATAGCTCTGGAAACACCATATATTTT. It is translated as CASTTTGDSSGNTIYF. V usage is TRBV28 and J usage is TRBJ1-3; TRBD1 matches at 8 bases. Per the germline V gene, CDR1 is MDHEN and CDR2 is SYDVKM. The V segment lost 7 bases and the J segment 0 bases; nucleotides outside the gene matches: 8. This CDR3 region has 16 residues.

This rearrangement joins TRBV19 to TRBJ2-3; 8 nucleotides align to TRBD2. There are 13 residues in the CDR3. The V segment lost 3 bases and the J segment 5 bases; nucleotides outside the gene matches: 1. Germline V lookup: CDR1 LNHDA, CDR2 SQIVND (reference sequence). The CDR3 DNA sequence: TGTGCCAGTAGTATCGGGAGGGAAGATACGCAGTATTTT. It is translated as CASSIGREDTQYF.

This sequence joins TRBV6-1 and TRBJ2-7, with D uncertain. Germline V CDR1 and CDR2: MNHNS, SASEGT. CDR3 length equals 17 residues. The germline V and J ends were trimmed by 2 bases and 5 bases, with 22 bases remaining between them. The CDR3 region is CASSESLRWASYDEQYF. In DNA form, the CDR3 reads TGTGCCAGCAGTGAATCATTAAGGTGGGCTAGTTACGACGAGCAGTACTTC.

The V call is TRBV5-1, the J call TRBJ2-5, with 8 positions matching TRBD1. Germline CDR1 reads SGHRS; CDR2 reads YFSETQ. This CDR3 has 15 amino acids. J lost 2 bases, V lost 7 bases, and 10 bases had no gene match. CDR3 bases: TGCGCCAGCGGCCCCGGGACAGGTAAACAAGAGACCCAGTACTTC. As protein: CASGPGTGKQETQYF.

The chain links TRBV5-6 to TRBJ1-5, with D possibly TRBD1 on 6 matching bases. Germline V lookup: CDR1 SGHDT, CDR2 YYEEEE. V was trimmed by 4 bases and J by 4 bases, leaving 12 bases between them. The CDR3 is 14 residues long. CDR3 protein: CASSPGTLNQPQHF. In nucleotides, the CDR3 is TGTGCCAGCAGCCCTGGGACATTAAATCAGCCCCAGCATTTT.

CDR3 nucleotide sequence: TGTGCCAGCAGCGTCGGGGCGGGAGAGACCCAGTACTTC. Translating gives CASSVGAGETQYF. The rearrangement joins TRBV5-6 to TRBJ2-5; D possibly uses TRBD1 or TRBD2 (5 bases each). CDR1 and CDR2 from the germline V gene are SGHDT and YYEEEE. There are 13 residues in the CDR3. V shed 4 bases and J shed 4 bases, with 11 bases lying between them.

J is TRBJ1-2 and V is TRBV19; the match to TRBD1 covers 7 bases. This CDR3 spans 14 amino acids. With 5 bases clipped from V and 2 bases from J, the junction kept 5 bases outside the gene matches. Looked up from germline, CDR1 is LNHDA and CDR2 is SQIVND (reference sequence). Here the CDR3 reads CASSVDRANYGYTF. Here the CDR3 DNA reads TGTGCCAGTAGTGTTGACAGGGCCAACTATGGCTACACCTTC.

This chain's CDR3 is CASSLRLASYNEQFF. CDR3 DNA: TGTGCCAGCAGCCTGAGACTAGCGTCTTACAATGAGCAGTTCTTC. The chain couples TRBV7-3 to TRBJ2-1; 8 positions agree with TRBD2. The CDR3 length is 15 residues. V was clipped by 5 bases and J by 4 bases; unmatched bases: 7. Germline CDR1 and CDR2: SGHTA and FQGTGA.

This chain joins TRBV19 and TRBJ1-2, with D perhaps matching TRBD1 (5 bases). The ends were cut back, 3 bases at V and 3 bases at J, with 14 bases in the middle. The CDR3 is 15 residues long. CDR1 LNHDA and CDR2 SQIVND come from the germline V gene (reference sequence). CDR3 DNA sequence: TGTGCCAGTAGTATCGGGGAGGGGCATGACTATGGCTACACCTTC. This translates into CASSIGEGHDYGYTF.

This clone was counted between two and nine times. This chain links TRBV4-3 with TRBJ1-2; unclear D gene. Trimming removed 3 bases at V and 4 bases at J, with 18 bases between. Germline assignment: CDR1 LGHNA and CDR2 YSLEER. The CDR3 is 16 amino acids. The CDR3 DNA follows: TGCGCCAGCAGCCACAAGACGGGCCAGTCCGGCTATGGCTACACCTTC. Protein sequence: CASSHKTGQSGYGYTF.

This chain joins TRBV3-1 (or the pseudogene TRBV3-2) and TRBJ1-2, with a tentative D call TRBD1 (6 bases). The length of the CDR3 is 13 residues. CDR1 LGHDT and CDR2 YNNKEL come from the germline V gene (reference sequence). Deletions cut 8 bases from V and 8 bases from J, with 18 bases between. The DNA of the CDR3 is TGTGCCAGCCGACCAACAGGGAATATGGGCTACACCTTC. This sequence encodes CASRPTGNMGYTF.

V gene TRBV5-8 combines with J gene TRBJ1-2; D possibly corresponds to TRBD1 (5 bases). This CDR3 has 15 amino acids. V lost 4 bases and J lost 7, with 20 bases in between. The V gene's germline CDR1 is SGHTS and CDR2 YDEGEE. CDR3 region: CASSGDRSSVGGYTF. In nucleotides, the CDR3 is TGTGCCAGCAGCGGCGACAGATCGAGTGTGGGTGGCTACACCTTC.

The rearrangement joins TRBV15 to TRBJ1-2, with D possibly matching TRBD1 (5 bases). The CDR3 is 18 amino acids. The V end lost 3 bases, the J end lost 4 bases, and 24 bases lay between the germline ends. Germline V lookup: CDR1 LNHNV, CDR2 YYDKDF (reference sequence). The CDR3 DNA is TGTGCCACCAGCAGGAGGGGTGTACAGGATAATACCCTCTATGGCTACACCTTC. Its protein product is CATSRRGVQDNTLYGYTF.

The V call is TRBV7-2, the J call TRBJ1-6; TRBD1 is a possible D gene (6 bases). With 5 bases removed from V and 10 bases from J, the gap between germline ends came to 21 bases. The CDR3 is 16 residues long. Germline V gives CDR1 SGHTA, CDR2 FQGNSA. Here the CDR3 reads CASSGRGTFLGSPLHF. The CDR3 nucleotides are TGTGCCAGCAGCGGGAGGGGGACGTTTTTGGGATCACCCCTCCACTTT.

This rearrangement joins TRBV7-9 to TRBJ2-3, with D hard to call. CDR1 is SEHNR and CDR2 is FQNEAQ in the germline V gene (reference sequence). This CDR3 has 14 residues. Trimming removed 3 bases from V and 0 bases from J, with 7 bases in between. Written as DNA, the CDR3 is TGTGCCAGCAGCTTTGGTACTAGCACAGATACGCAGTATTTT. As protein: CASSFGTSTDTQYF.

This sequence joins TRBV7-8 and TRBJ2-7; 10 positions agree with TRBD1. Germline V gives CDR1 SGHVS, CDR2 FQNEAQ. With 11 bases clipped from V and 3 bases from J, the junction kept 16 bases outside the gene matches. The CDR3 is 16 residues long. CDR3 loop: CAVGGTGVSTIYEQYF. In DNA form, the CDR3 reads TGTGCCGTGGGGGGGACAGGGGTTAGTACTATCTACGAGCAGTACTTC.

V gene TRBV2 combines with J gene TRBJ2-2, with D tentatively TRBD1 or TRBD2 (5 bases each). The CDR3 loop spans 13 amino acids. Germline CDR1 and CDR2: SNHLY and FYNNEI. V was shortened by 6 bases and J by 4 bases, with 9 bases between the two germline ends. In DNA form, the CDR3 reads TGTGCCAGCAGCGGGGACGGCACCGGGGAGCTGTTTTTT. Its translation is CASSGDGTGELFF.

The rearrangement uses TRBV5-4 and TRBJ1-5; D unresolved. Trimming removed 1 base at V and 0 bases at J, with 5 bases between. The CDR3 is 14 residues long. CDR1 and CDR2 from the germline V gene are SGHNT and YYREEE (reference sequence). The CDR3 nucleotides read TGTGCCAGCAGCTTGTTCAGTAGCAATCAGCCCCAGCATTTT. Translated: CASSLFSSNQPQHF.

The genes are TRBV19 and TRBJ1-2, with 9 bases that match TRBD1. Germline V gene sequence: CDR1 LNHDA, CDR2 SQIVND (reference sequence). CDR3 length equals 14 residues. Trimming removed 6 bases from V and 4 bases from J; junction bases left unmatched: 6. CDR3 in DNA: TGTGCCAGTAGCCGGGACAGGGTCGCCTATGGCTACACCTTC. This sequence encodes CASSRDRVAYGYTF.

V gene TRBV7-3 combines with J gene TRBJ2-3, with no clear D. This CDR3 has 15 amino acids. Between the trimmed V and J ends, which lost 1 base and 0 bases, there was a span of 8 bases. Germline V CDR1 and CDR2: SGHTA, FQGTGA. Here the CDR3 reads CASSLSLLSTDTQYF. CDR3 in DNA: TGTGCCAGCAGCTTAAGTCTACTTAGCACAGATACGCAGTATTTT.

This chain connects TRBV3-1 (or the pseudogene TRBV3-2) to TRBJ2-3, with 8 bases aligning to TRBD1. The germline gives CDR1 LGHDT, CDR2 YNNKEL (reference sequence). This CDR3 contains 18 residues. V gave up 1 base and J gave up 3 bases; unmatched junction bases: 12. This CDR3 is CASSQVSYRDRRTDTQYF. Written as DNA, the CDR3 is TGTGCCAGCAGCCAAGTCTCGTACCGGGACAGGCGTACAGATACGCAGTATTTT.

This clone was recorded once. This chain joins TRBV6-5 and TRBJ1-1; D remains ambiguous. This CDR3 has 14 amino acids. CDR1 is MNHEY and CDR2 is SVGAGI in the germline V gene. Trimming pared 11 bases from V and 2 bases from J, leaving 18 bases between. As DNA, the CDR3 is TGTGCCGTCCTCAGGAATCTCTTTAACACTGAAGCTTTCTTT. Translation: CAVLRNLFNTEAFF.

The rearrangement links TRBV19 to TRBJ1-1, with D tentatively TRBD1 (5 bases). This CDR3 spans 14 amino acids. CDR1 and CDR2 from the germline V gene are LNHDA and SQIVND (reference sequence). V lost 3 bases and J lost 0, with 8 bases in between. CDR3 sequence reads: CASSIRGMNTEAFF. The DNA for the CDR3 is TGTGCCAGTAGTATTCGGGGGATGAACACTGAAGCTTTCTTT.

The chain recombines TRBV10-3 with TRBJ1-1; D perhaps matches TRBD1 (6 bases). Germline V CDR1 and CDR2: ENHRY, SYGVKD. Trimming removed 6 bases at V and 1 base at J, with 9 bases between. The CDR3 totals 13 residues. In DNA form, the CDR3 reads TGTGCCATCAGCGGACAGCCGAACACTGAAGCTTTCTTT. This gives the protein CAISGQPNTEAFF.

The chain carries TRBV9 and TRBJ2-5, with D unresolved. Trimming left V 1 base short and J 1 base short, with 14 bases between. This CDR3 contains 16 residues. The germline V gene encodes CDR1 SGDLS and CDR2 YYNGEE. The CDR3 loop reads CASSVSPAVGQETQYF. As DNA, the CDR3 is TGTGCCAGCAGCGTAAGTCCGGCGGTGGGCCAAGAGACCCAGTACTTC. Based on the CDR3 plus reference TRBV9 and TRBJ2-5, the full variable domain is DSGVTQTPKHLITATGQRVTLRCSPRSGDLSVYWYQQSLDQGLQFLIQYYNGEERAKGNILERFSAQQFPDLHSELNLSSLELGDSALYFCASSVSPAVGQETQYFGPGTRLLVL.

This chain connects TRBV6-5 to TRBJ1-3; D is ambiguous. Trimming removed 6 bases at V and 0 bases at J, with 12 bases between. CDR1 is MNHEY and CDR2 is SVGAGI in the germline V gene. This CDR3 region has 15 residues. Here the CDR3 DNA reads TGTGCCAGCAGCCCGAGGATGATCTCTGGAAACACCATATATTTT. Its translation is CASSPRMISGNTIYF.

This rearrangement joins TRBV20-1 to TRBJ2-7; D gene unclear. Trimming pared 3 bases from V and 7 bases from J, leaving 25 bases between. In germline, CDR1 is DFQATT, CDR2 SNEGSKA (reference sequence). CDR3 length: 16 amino acids. CDR3 in DNA: TGCAGTGCTAGTAAACCCCCCGCCGGGTTCCCCGTGGAGCAGTACTTC. Translation: CSASKPPAGFPVEQYF.

V gene TRBV10-3 combines with J gene TRBJ2-3; D remains unclear. The CDR3 sequence is 15 residues long. Germline lookup yields CDR1 ENHRY and CDR2 SYGVKD. Trimming removed 7 bases from V and 4 bases from J, with 18 bases in between. In DNA form, the CDR3 reads TGTGCCATCATGCAGTCCTCGGGTTTCTCAGATACGCAGTATTTT. It is translated as CAIMQSSGFSDTQYF.

The chain employs TRBV19 and TRBJ1-2; perhaps TRBD1 as D (6 bases). Looked up from germline, CDR1 is LNHDA and CDR2 is SQIVND (reference sequence). The length of the CDR3 is 13 residues. V was cut by 6 bases and J by 4 bases, with 12 bases left in between. DNA of the CDR3: TGTGCCAGTAGCTTACAGGGTGCCTATGGCTACACCTTC. Amino acids: CASSLQGAYGYTF.

This chain connects TRBV29-1 to TRBJ2-5; weak D call: TRBD2 (6 bases). V lost 1 base and J 3 bases, leaving 15 bases between the germline ends. The CDR3 sequence is 15 residues long. Germline-derived CDR1 and CDR2 are SQVTM and ANQGSEA. The CDR3 is CSVEVGGTGEETQYF. In nucleotides, the CDR3 is TGCAGCGTTGAAGTGGGGGGAACGGGGGAAGAGACCCAGTACTTC.